A single sample is the source of the 18 T cell receptor beta chains below, sequenced in a study of cytomegalovirus exposure and HLA in healthy donors (dated by TCRdb to 2015 to 2018). Library method: the immunoSEQ multiplex PCR assay. For the multiplex PCR, a mixture combining 60 forward primers for TCR Vbeta segments and 13 reverse primers for TCR Jbeta segments was used. TCRdb obtained this table from immuneACCESS and retained in-frame rearrangements with V and J assigned. These tables miss some clones; where compared with another copy, unresolved V genes account for less than half of the shortfall, and the remainder is unexplained. This sample lists 100,000 to 120,000 clones; around four fifths were detected once. Just under 3% of the sample is taken by the ten largest. Sequenced material: PBMCs. These receptors were taken from a woman aged 60-75 years in good health and CMV-seropositive.

The count of this clone is one. V and J are TRBV12-5 and TRBJ1-3; maybe TRBD1 (5 bases). V gave up 4 bases and J gave up 1 base, with 8 bases separating them. Per the germline V gene, CDR1 is LGHNT and CDR2 is FRNRAP. There are 14 residues in the CDR3. The CDR3 coding sequence is TGTGCTAGTGGTTCGGGGGTTTCTGGAAACACCATATATTTT. It specifies CASGSGVSGNTIYF.

The rearrangement uses TRBV9 and TRBJ2-7, with 7 bases matching TRBD1. Germline lookup yields CDR1 SGDLS and CDR2 YYNGEE. The CDR3 runs 14 residues. The V segment lost 0 bases and the J segment 5 bases; nucleotides outside the gene matches: 5. The CDR3 spells CASSVEGARDEQYF. Here the CDR3 DNA reads TGTGCCAGCAGCGTAGAGGGGGCCCGGGACGAGCAGTACTTC.

The chain uses TRBV9 and TRBJ1-3; tentatively, D is TRBD1 (6 bases). The V gene lost 2 bases and the J gene lost 3 bases, with 15 bases spanning the gap. The CDR3 extends over 16 amino acids. CDR1 is SGDLS and CDR2 is YYNGEE in the germline V gene. For the CDR3, the DNA is TGTGCCAGCAGCGTTACGGGACAAATATTTGGAAACACCATATATTTT. Its translation is CASSVTGQIFGNTIYF.

The chain combines TRBV7-2 with TRBJ2-7; unclear D gene. V gave up 3 bases and J gave up 7 bases, with 16 bases separating them. CDR1 is SGHTA, CDR2 FQGNSA, per germline. CDR3 length: 14 residues. The CDR3 DNA sequence: TGTGCCAGCAGCTTGAGACCATTCCCCGGGGAGCAGTACTTC. It specifies CASSLRPFPGEQYF.

The chain combines TRBV5-1 with TRBJ1-1, with D perhaps matching TRBD1 (5 bases). Trimming took off 7 bases at V and 5 bases at J, with 21 bases between the two ends. The germline V gene encodes CDR1 SGHRS and CDR2 YFSETQ. The CDR3 covers 15 residues. CDR3: CASANFGHFGTEAFF. CDR3 bases: TGCGCCAGCGCGAATTTCGGACACTTTGGGACTGAAGCTTTCTTT.

The chain uses TRBV19 and TRBJ2-5, with 8 nucleotides matching TRBD2. After removal of 2 bases from V and 2 bases from J, the junction contained 7 bases not matched to a gene. CDR3 length equals 16 residues. The V gene's germline CDR1 is LNHDA and CDR2 SQIVND (reference sequence). CDR3 nucleotide sequence: TGTGCCAGTAGTATATCTCTAGCGGGTATTCAAGAGACCCAGTACTTC. Its protein product is CASSISLAGIQETQYF.

The chain employs TRBV27 and TRBJ2-1; 7 positions agree with TRBD2. V lost 3 bases and J lost 2; bases outside the gene matches: 10. The CDR3 runs 17 residues. Germline V gives CDR1 MNHEY, CDR2 SMNVEV (reference sequence). The CDR3 sequence is CASSFRDLGRAYNEQFF. CDR3 sequence (DNA): TGTGCCAGCAGTTTCCGGGACCTGGGGAGGGCCTACAATGAGCAGTTCTTC.

The V gene is TRBV5-1, the J gene TRBJ1-2; D may be TRBD1 (5 bases). Germline V gene data show CDR1 as SGHRS and CDR2 as YFSETQ. V dropped 4 bases and J dropped 1 base, with 17 bases sitting between them. The CDR3 covers 16 residues. CDR3 sequence (DNA): TGCGCCAGCAGCCCCTCCGGGGGGGAGTTTAACTATGGCTACACCTTC. Translating it yields CASSPSGGEFNYGYTF.

This clone has more than one count but fewer than ten. The chain recombines TRBV6-6 with TRBJ1-5; possible D gene TRBD1, 5 bases. The germline gives CDR1 MNHNY, CDR2 SVGAGI (reference sequence). The length of the CDR3 is 16 residues. Trimming took off 5 bases at V and 4 bases at J, with 18 bases between the two ends. CDR3 DNA sequence: TGTGCCAGCAGTACCCCGCTCCGCCAGGGTAATCAGCCCCAGCATTTT. It codes for CASSTPLRQGNQPQHF.

The genes are TRBV19 and TRBJ1-5; D not certain. V gave up 5 bases and J gave up 7 bases, with 18 bases separating them. This CDR3 region has 15 residues. Germline V CDR1 and CDR2: LNHDA, SQIVND (reference sequence). This CDR3 is CASSYVGSLNQPQHF. DNA for the CDR3: TGTGCCAGTAGTTATGTAGGGAGTCTCAACCAGCCCCAGCATTTT.

The chain recombines TRBV6-5 with TRBJ2-7, with TRBD2 matching over 9 bases. The CDR3 is made up of 15 amino acids. Germline V gene sequence: CDR1 MNHEY, CDR2 SVGAGI. V dropped 2 bases and J dropped 1; count of bases not matched to a gene: 3. CDR3 DNA: TGTGCCAGCAGTTACGCGCTAGCGGGATCCTACGAGCAGTACTTC. Its translation is CASSYALAGSYEQYF.

The V gene is TRBV5-1, the J gene TRBJ2-1; D is perhaps TRBD2 (6 bases). The germline CDR1 and CDR2 sequences are SGHRS and YFSETQ. This CDR3 comprises 15 residues. The germline V and J ends were trimmed by 0 bases and 6 bases, with 13 bases remaining between them. The CDR3 DNA follows: TGCGCCAGCAGCTTGGGGGGGACTGGCCTCAATGAGCAGTTCTTC. This sequence encodes CASSLGGTGLNEQFF.

The CDR3 DNA sequence: TGTGCCATCAGGGGCGGGACGGTCTATGGCTACACCTTC. It yields the protein CAIRGGTVYGYTF. The chain employs TRBV10-3 and TRBJ1-2; D might be TRBD1 (5 bases). The germline gives CDR1 ENHRY, CDR2 SYGVKD. Between the trimmed V and J ends, which lost 6 bases and 4 bases, there was a span of 12 bases. The CDR3 length is 13 residues.

This chain links TRBV7-2 with TRBJ2-7, with D maybe TRBD2 (6 bases). V was clipped by 3 bases and J by 6 bases, with 15 bases between them. The CDR3 contains 14 residues. Germline CDR1 is SGHTA and CDR2 is FQGNSA. CDR3 loop: CASSFRGGRPEQYF. The DNA of the CDR3 is TGTGCCAGCAGCTTTCGTGGAGGGAGGCCCGAGCAGTACTTC.

This chain connects TRBV9 to TRBJ2-3; D perhaps matches TRBD2 (5 bases). V lost 0 bases and J 4 bases, leaving 30 bases between the germline ends. This CDR3 is built from 21 residues. CDR1 is SGDLS, CDR2 YYNGEE, per germline. CDR3 bases: TGTGCCAGCAGCGTAGTCCCGGGCGGCCTCTGGTCTAGCAGGCTCGCAGATACGCAGTATTTT. Translated: CASSVVPGGLWSSRLADTQYF. Filled out from reference TRBV9 and TRBJ2-3, the complete variable domain reads DSGVTQTPKHLITATGQRVTLRCSPRSGDLSVYWYQQSLDQGLQFLIQYYNGEERAKGNILERFSAQQFPDLHSELNLSSLELGDSALYFCASSVVPGGLWSSRLADTQYFGPGTRLTVL.

This clone was recorded once. The gene calls are TRBV9 and TRBJ2-3; 7 bases are shared with TRBD2. Germline assignment: CDR1 SGDLS and CDR2 YYNGEE. The CDR3 has 14 amino acids. With V trimmed by 3 bases and J by 3 bases, 4 bases remained unmatched. The CDR3 nucleotides read TGTGCCAGCAGCGAGGGACTAAATACAGATACGCAGTATTTT. Amino acids: CASSEGLNTDTQYF.

The V call is TRBV7-8, the J call TRBJ2-1; TRBD2 matches at 10 bases. Looked up from germline, CDR1 is SGHVS and CDR2 is FQNEAQ. The CDR3 sequence is 19 residues long. V lost 1 base and J lost 0; bases outside the gene matches: 9. DNA of the CDR3: TGTGCCAGCAGCTTAGGGCGGCTAGCGGGAGAGGGCTCCTACAATGAGCAGTTCTTC. Translating it yields CASSLGRLAGEGSYNEQFF.

This clone was observed a few times. J is TRBJ1-1 and V is TRBV5-1, with a weak D call TRBD1 (5 bases). The V gene's germline CDR1 is SGHRS and CDR2 YFSETQ. The ends were cut back, 3 bases at V and 11 bases at J, with 14 bases in the middle. The CDR3 runs to 12 residues. This chain's CDR3 is CASSSTGLGAFF. CDR3 sequence (DNA): TGCGCCAGCAGCTCAACAGGCCTTGGGGCTTTCTTT.